This passage covers 3 T cell receptor beta chains from one sample sequenced in a study of blood T cell repertoires in COVID-19 (dated by TCRdb to between 2020 and 2021). The library was built by means of the immunoSEQ multiplex PCR assay. The immuneACCESS repertoire file appears here via TCRdb, limited to in-frame rearrangements. These files lack a portion of the clones; in checked studies, under half of the deficit traces to unresolved V genes, and the cause of the others is not known. In this sample the table shows 300,000 to 450,000 clones, around 87% of which occur a single time. 1% to 1.5% of the sample comes from the top ten. The specimen sequenced was PBMCs or T cells enriched from blood (not recorded which). The receptors come from a young man who had recovered from COVID-19.

Notes on this clone: In the same sample, other DNA sequences code for this CDR3. The chain recombines TRBV20-1 with TRBJ1-1; no reliable D call. The germline gives CDR1 DFQATT, CDR2 SNEGSKA (reference sequence). Trimming left V 6 bases short and J 1 base short, with 6 bases between. This CDR3 contains 11 residues. CDR3 protein: CSANRNTEAFF. For the CDR3, the DNA is TGCAGTGCCAACAGGAACACTGAAGCTTTCTTT.

The rearrangement joins TRBV6-6 to TRBJ2-7; 7 nucleotides agree with TRBD1. Trimming at V came to 5 bases and at J to 3 bases, leaving 7 bases not matched to a gene. Germline assignment: CDR1 MNHNY and CDR2 SVGAGI (reference sequence). This CDR3 has 14 amino acids. The CDR3 nucleotides read TGTGCCAGCAGTAGTCGGACAGGCAGCTACGAGCAGTACTTC. Translation: CASSSRTGSYEQYF.

V gene TRBV28 combines with J gene TRBJ2-1; 8 bases are a match to TRBD1. Germline V lookup: CDR1 MDHEN, CDR2 SYDVKM. Unmatched junction bases numbered 6, after V lost 5 bases and J lost 3 bases. The CDR3 sequence is 15 residues long. In DNA form, the CDR3 reads TGTGCCAGCAGTCATCTGGACAGGGACTACAATGAGCAGTTCTTC. This translates into CASSHLDRDYNEQFF.